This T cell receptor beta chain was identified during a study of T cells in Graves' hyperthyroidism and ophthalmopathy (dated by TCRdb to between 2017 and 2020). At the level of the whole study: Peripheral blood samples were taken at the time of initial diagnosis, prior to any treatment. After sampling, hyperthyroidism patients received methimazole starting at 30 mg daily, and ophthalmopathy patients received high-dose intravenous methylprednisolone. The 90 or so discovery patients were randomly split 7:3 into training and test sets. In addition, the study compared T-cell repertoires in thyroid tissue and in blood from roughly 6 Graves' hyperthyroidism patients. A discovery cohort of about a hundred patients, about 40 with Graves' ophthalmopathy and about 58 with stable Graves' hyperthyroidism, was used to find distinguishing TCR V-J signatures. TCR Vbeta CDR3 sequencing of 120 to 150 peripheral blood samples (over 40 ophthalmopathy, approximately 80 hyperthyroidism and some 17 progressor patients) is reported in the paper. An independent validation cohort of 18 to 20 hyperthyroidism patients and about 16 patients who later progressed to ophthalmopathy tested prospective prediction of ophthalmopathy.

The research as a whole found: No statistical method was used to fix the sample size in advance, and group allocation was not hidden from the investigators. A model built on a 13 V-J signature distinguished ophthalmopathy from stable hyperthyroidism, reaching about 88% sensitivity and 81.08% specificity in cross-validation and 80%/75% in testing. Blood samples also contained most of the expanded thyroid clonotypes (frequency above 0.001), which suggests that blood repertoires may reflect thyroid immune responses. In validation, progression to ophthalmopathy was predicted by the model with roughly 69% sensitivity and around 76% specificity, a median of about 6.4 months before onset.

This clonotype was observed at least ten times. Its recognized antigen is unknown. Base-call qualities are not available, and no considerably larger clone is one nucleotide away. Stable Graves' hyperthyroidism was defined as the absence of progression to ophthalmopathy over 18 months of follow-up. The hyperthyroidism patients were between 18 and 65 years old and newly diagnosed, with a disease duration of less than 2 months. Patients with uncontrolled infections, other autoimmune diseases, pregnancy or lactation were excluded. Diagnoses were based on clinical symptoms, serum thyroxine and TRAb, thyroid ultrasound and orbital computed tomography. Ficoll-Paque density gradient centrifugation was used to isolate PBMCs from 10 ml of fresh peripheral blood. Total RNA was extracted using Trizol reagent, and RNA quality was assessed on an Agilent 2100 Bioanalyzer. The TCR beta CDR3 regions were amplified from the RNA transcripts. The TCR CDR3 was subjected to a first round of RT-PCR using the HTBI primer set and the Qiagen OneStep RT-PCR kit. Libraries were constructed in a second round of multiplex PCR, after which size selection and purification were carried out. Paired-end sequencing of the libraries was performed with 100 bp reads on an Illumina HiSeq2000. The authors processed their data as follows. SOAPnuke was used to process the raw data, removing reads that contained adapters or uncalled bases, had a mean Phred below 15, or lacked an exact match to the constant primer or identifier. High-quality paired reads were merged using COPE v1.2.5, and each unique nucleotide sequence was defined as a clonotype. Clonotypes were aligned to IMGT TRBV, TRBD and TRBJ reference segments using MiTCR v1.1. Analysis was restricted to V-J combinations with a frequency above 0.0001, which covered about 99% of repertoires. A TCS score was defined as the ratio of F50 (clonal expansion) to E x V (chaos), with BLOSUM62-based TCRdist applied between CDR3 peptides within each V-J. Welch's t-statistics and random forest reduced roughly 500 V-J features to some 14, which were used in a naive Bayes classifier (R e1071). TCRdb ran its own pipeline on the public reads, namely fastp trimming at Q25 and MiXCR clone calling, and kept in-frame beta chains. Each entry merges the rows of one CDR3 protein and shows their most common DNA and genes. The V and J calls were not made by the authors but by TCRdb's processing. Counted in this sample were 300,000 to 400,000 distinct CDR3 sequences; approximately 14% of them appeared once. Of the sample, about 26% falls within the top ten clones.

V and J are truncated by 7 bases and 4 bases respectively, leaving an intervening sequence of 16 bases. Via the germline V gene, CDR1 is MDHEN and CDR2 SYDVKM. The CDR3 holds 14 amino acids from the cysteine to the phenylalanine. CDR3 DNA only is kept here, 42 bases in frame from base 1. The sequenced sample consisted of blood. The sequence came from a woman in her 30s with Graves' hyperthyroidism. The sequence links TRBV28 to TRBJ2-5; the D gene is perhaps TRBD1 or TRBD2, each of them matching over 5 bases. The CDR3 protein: CASTPTGGGETQYF. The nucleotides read TGTGCCAGCACACCCACAGGAGGAGGAGAGACCCAGTACTTC. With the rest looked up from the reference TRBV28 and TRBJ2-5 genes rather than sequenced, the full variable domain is DVKVTQSSRYLVKRTGEKVFLECVQDMDHENMFWYRQDPGLGLRLIYFSYDVKMKEKGDIPEGYSVSREKKERFSLILESASTNQTSMYLCASTPTGGGETQYFGPGTRLLVL.